The entry below gives a single T cell receptor beta chain sequence along with its context. The target antigen is unknown. The method was immunoSEQ multiplex PCR; TCRdb's version includes in-frame clones alone and lacks a portion of them. The table shows a few hundred thousand clones, with 86% occurring only once. The data originate from a study of cytomegalovirus exposure and HLA in healthy donors. Study-level findings and limits: Some TCR beta chains (roughly 160 of them) were listed as cytomegalovirus-associated.

V lost 5 bases to trimming and J lost 2 bases; unmatched junction nucleotides: 8. CDR1 and CDR2 from the germline V gene are SGHDT and YYEEEE. CDR3 length equals 17 residues. This sequence originates from a woman between 18 and 29 years old in good health and CMV-seronegative. Specimen: PBMCs. V gene TRBV5-6 combines with J gene TRBJ2-1; TRBD2 matches at 12 bases. The CDR3 DNA is TGTGCCAGCAGTTCCGGGACTAGCGGGCCCCCCTACAATGAGCAGTTCTTC. This encodes CASSSGTSGPPYNEQFF.